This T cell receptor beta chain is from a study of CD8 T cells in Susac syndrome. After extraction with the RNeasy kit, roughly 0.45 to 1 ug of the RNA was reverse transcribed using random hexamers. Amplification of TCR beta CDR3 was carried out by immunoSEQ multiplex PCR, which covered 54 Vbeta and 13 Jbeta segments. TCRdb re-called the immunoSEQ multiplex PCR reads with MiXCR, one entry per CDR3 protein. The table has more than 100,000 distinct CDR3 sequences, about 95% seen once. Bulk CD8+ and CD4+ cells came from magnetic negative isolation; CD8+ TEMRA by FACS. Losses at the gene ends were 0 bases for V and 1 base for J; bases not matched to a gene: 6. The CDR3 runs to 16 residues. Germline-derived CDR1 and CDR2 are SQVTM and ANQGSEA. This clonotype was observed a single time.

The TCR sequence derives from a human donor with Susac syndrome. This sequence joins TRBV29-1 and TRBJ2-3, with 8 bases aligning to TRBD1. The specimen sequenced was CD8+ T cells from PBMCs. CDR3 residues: CSVEEPLGQGTDTQYF. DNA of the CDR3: TGCAGCGTTGAAGAGCCCCTGGGACAGGGCACAGATACGCAGTATTTT.